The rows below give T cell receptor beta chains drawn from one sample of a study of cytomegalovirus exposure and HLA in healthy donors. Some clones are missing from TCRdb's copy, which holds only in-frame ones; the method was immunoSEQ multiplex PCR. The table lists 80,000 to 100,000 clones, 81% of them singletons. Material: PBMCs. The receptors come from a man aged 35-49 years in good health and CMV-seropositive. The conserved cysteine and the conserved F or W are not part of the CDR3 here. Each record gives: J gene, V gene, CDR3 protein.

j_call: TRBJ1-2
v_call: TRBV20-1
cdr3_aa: SGASPYGYT

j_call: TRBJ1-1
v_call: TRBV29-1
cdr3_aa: SGSTGGSTEAF

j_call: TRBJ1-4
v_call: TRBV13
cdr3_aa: ASSLRQGTNEKLF

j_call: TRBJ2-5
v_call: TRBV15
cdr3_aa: ATSPEGEGRETQY

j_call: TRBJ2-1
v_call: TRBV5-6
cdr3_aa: ASNWAGEEQF

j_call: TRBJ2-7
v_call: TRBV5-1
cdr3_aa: ASSPSSARGYEQY

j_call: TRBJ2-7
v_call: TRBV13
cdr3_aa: ASSDRDNRFEQY

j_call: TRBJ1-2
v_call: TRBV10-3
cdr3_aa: AISLQDGYGYT

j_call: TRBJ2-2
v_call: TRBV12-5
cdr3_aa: ASGLGGGASPGELF

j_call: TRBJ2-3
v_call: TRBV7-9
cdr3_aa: ASSLYGTGVTDTQY

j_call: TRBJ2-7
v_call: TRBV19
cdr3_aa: ASSSTRGRTSAPYEQY

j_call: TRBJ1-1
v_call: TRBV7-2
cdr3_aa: ASSLGGTELSAF

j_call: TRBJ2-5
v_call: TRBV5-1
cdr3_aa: ASSLSGLAGSQETQY

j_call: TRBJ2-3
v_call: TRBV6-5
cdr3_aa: ASSYGGGGTDTQY

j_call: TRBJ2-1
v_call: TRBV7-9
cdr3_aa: ASSLGGNGIHKGNEQF

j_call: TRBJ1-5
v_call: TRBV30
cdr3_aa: AWSYNRGSQPQH

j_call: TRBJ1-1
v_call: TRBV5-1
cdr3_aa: ASSLNDMNTEAF

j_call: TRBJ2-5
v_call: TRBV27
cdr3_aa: ASRREGAIAETQY

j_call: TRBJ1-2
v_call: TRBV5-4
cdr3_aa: ASSPGQGGGYT

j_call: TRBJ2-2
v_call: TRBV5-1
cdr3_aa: ASSLGGDTGELF

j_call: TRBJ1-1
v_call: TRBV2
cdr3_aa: ASSERNEAF

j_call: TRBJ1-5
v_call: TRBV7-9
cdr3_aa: ASRNAWAGNQPQH

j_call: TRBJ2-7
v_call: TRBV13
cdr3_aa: ASRRSRTAYEQY

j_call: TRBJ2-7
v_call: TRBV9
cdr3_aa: ASSRGISGSSYEQY

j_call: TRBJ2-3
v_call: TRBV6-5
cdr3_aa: ASTPGAGGADTQY

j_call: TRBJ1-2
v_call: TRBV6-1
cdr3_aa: ASSGGTLNGHGYT

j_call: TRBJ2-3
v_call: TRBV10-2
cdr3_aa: ASSESRASGGAGTDTQY

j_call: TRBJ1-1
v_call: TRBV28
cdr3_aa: ASSFGDRGLLAF

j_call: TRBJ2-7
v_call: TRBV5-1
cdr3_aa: ASSLDGDSPYEQY

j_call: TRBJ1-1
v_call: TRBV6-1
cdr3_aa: ASTPRTGLIVVAF

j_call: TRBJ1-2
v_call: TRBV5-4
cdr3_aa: ASSFDRGERSGYT

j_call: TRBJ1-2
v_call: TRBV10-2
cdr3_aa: ASSESRGQNYGYT

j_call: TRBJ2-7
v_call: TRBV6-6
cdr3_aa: ASRITLGTGFEQY

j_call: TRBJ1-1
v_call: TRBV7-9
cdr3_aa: ASSLDRVTEAF

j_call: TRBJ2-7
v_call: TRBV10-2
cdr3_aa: ASSEGLQSSYEQY

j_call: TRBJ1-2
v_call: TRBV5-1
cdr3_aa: ASGTGVMGYT

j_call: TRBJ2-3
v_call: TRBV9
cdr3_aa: ASSSDRAVFTDTQY

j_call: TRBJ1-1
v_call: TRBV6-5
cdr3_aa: ASSTTVNTEAF

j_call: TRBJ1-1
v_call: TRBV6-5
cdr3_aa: ASREQGGMNTEAF

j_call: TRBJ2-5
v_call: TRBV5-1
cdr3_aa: ASARTGGSQTQY

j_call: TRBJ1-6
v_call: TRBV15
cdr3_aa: ATSRVGQGSSLH

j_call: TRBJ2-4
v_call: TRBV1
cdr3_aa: TSSQDPSSGNPLAKNIQY

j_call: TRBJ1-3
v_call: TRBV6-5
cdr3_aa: ASSPGPVGTIY

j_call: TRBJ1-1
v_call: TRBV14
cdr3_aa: ASSLGQFKAF

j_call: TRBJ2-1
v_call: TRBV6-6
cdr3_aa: ASSYSGGFDEQF

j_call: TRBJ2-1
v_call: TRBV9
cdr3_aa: ASSRTSGGVNEQF

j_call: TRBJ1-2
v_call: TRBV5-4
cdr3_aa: ASSLGWGDYGYT

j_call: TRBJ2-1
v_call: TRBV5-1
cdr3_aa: ASSPETSGKQF

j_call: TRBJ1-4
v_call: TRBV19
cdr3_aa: ASSMEGTINEKLF

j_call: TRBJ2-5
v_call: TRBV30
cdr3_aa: AWSVDSETQY

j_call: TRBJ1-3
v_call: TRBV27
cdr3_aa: ASSQGTGSGNTIY

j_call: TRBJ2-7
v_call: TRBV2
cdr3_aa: ASSAVGGSRSYEQY

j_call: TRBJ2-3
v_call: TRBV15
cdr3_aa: ATSRPRGGGADTQY

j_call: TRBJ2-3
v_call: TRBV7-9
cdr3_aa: ASSSPGGAADTQY

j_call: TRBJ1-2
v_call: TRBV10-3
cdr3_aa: AISEGGAGGYT